The rows below give T cell receptor beta chains drawn from one sample of a study of shared clonotypes between healthy human individuals. Repertoires were generated with immunoSEQ multiplex PCR, while TCRdb's copy carries only in-frame clones and drops some. The sample contains some 2.4 million clones, approximately 93% of which appear only once. What was sequenced was naive CD4+ T cells from PBMCs. Every receptor here comes from a man aged 18 to 29 in good health. Some clones in this sample may be carry-over from other donors' samples. Both conserved end residues are part of each CDR3. Fields, in order: clone size, J gene, V gene, D gene, CDR3 DNA, CDR3 protein. The D gene is left open where the match is weak. Part of the rows lack a size; the others show once, few, many or a class for expanded clones.

abundance: NA; j_gene: TRBJ1-1; v_gene: TRBV5-1; d_gene: NA; CDR3nt: TGCGCCAGCAGCTTGCCCCCGGGGCAGGGGATAAACACTGAAGCTTTCTTT; CDR3aa: CASSLPPGQGINTEAFF
abundance: NA; j_gene: TRBJ1-5; v_gene: TRBV28; d_gene: NA; CDR3nt: TGTGCCAGCAGACCAGCCCGGGGACATGATAGCAATCAGCCCCAGCATTTT; CDR3aa: CASRPARGHDSNQPQHF
abundance: NA; j_gene: TRBJ2-5; v_gene: TRBV7-2; d_gene: NA; CDR3nt: TGTGCCAGCAGCCACAGGAGGTATCAAGAGACCCAGTACTTC; CDR3aa: CASSHRRYQETQYF
abundance: NA; j_gene: TRBJ2-7; v_gene: TRBV28; d_gene: TRBD2; CDR3nt: TGTGCCCATGGGCGGGGGAAGGAGCAGTACTTC; CDR3aa: CAHGRGKEQYF
abundance: NA; j_gene: TRBJ2-2; v_gene: TRBV11-1; d_gene: TRBD2; CDR3nt: TGTGCCAGCAGCTTAGTGGGAGGGCGCACCGGGGAGCTGTTTTTT; CDR3aa: CASSLVGGRTGELFF
abundance: NA; j_gene: TRBJ2-2; v_gene: TRBV7-3; d_gene: NA; CDR3nt: TGTGCCAGCAGCTTAGGAAGTAACACCGGGGAGCTGTTTTTT; CDR3aa: CASSLGSNTGELFF
abundance: NA; j_gene: TRBJ2-7; v_gene: TRBV4-2; d_gene: TRBD1; CDR3nt: TGTGCCAGCAGCCAAGATACAGGGGTCGACGAGCAGTACTTC; CDR3aa: CASSQDTGVDEQYF
abundance: NA; j_gene: TRBJ1-3; v_gene: TRBV10-3; d_gene: NA; CDR3nt: TGTGCCATCAGCGTTGACTCTGGAAACACCATATATTTT; CDR3aa: CAISVDSGNTIYF
abundance: once; j_gene: TRBJ1-3; v_gene: TRBV5-1; d_gene: NA; CDR3nt: TGCGCCAGCAGTATGACCTCTGGAAACACCATATATTTT; CDR3aa: CASSMTSGNTIYF
abundance: NA; j_gene: TRBJ2-1; v_gene: TRBV5-1; d_gene: TRBD1; CDR3nt: TGCGCCAGCAGCTTGGCGATAGGGACAGGGAGGTATGAGCAGTTCTTC; CDR3aa: CASSLAIGTGRYEQFF
abundance: NA; j_gene: TRBJ1-5; v_gene: TRBV28; d_gene: TRBD1; CDR3nt: TGTGCCAGCAGTTTGGGACAGGGGGGTCAGCCCCAGCATTTT; CDR3aa: CASSLGQGGQPQHF
abundance: once; j_gene: TRBJ2-1; v_gene: TRBV6-4; d_gene: NA; CDR3nt: TGTGCCAGCAGTGATGGGCGGGACTCCTACAATGAGCAGTTCTTC; CDR3aa: CASSDGRDSYNEQFF
abundance: NA; j_gene: TRBJ1-2; v_gene: TRBV5-1; d_gene: TRBD1; CDR3nt: TGCGCCAGCAGCCTGGACAGGGTTAACTATGGCTACACCTTC; CDR3aa: CASSLDRVNYGYTF
abundance: NA; j_gene: TRBJ2-3; v_gene: TRBV10-1; d_gene: TRBD1; CDR3nt: TGCGCCAGCAGTGATGTCGGGACAGGGAGGGCAGATACGCAGTATTTT; CDR3aa: CASSDVGTGRADTQYF
abundance: NA; j_gene: TRBJ1-5; v_gene: TRBV6-5; d_gene: NA; CDR3nt: TGTGCCAGCAGACGGGGGCGGGATAGCAATCAGCCCCAGCATTTT; CDR3aa: CASRRGRDSNQPQHF
abundance: NA; j_gene: TRBJ2-1; v_gene: TRBV5-1; d_gene: NA; CDR3nt: TGCGCCAGCAGCTCGTGGGACCTCCCCAGGTCGAACAATGAGCAGTTCTTC; CDR3aa: CASSSWDLPRSNNEQFF
abundance: NA; j_gene: TRBJ1-4; v_gene: TRBV30; d_gene: TRBD1; CDR3nt: TGTGCCTGGAGGAACACGGGACAGTCTAATGAAAAACTGTTTTTT; CDR3aa: CAWRNTGQSNEKLFF
abundance: NA; j_gene: TRBJ2-2; v_gene: TRBV11-2; d_gene: NA; CDR3nt: TGTGCCAGCAGCCGAACGGGCGGGGAGCTGTTTTTT; CDR3aa: CASSRTGGELFF
abundance: NA; j_gene: TRBJ2-5; v_gene: TRBV5-1; d_gene: TRBD1; CDR3nt: TGCGCCAGCAGCTTTTCGGGACAGGGATTTCGGGAGACCCAGTACTTC; CDR3aa: CASSFSGQGFRETQYF
abundance: NA; j_gene: TRBJ2-7; v_gene: TRBV21-1; d_gene: NA; CDR3nt: TGTGCCAGCAGCGCACGGAGTCGACAGGACGTCTCCTACGAGCAGTACTTC; CDR3aa: CASSARSRQDVSYEQYF
abundance: NA; j_gene: TRBJ1-5; v_gene: TRBV11-2; d_gene: NA; CDR3nt: TGTGCCAGCAGCTTAGAACGAGCTCAGCCCCAGCATTTT; CDR3aa: CASSLERAQPQHF
abundance: once; j_gene: TRBJ2-7; v_gene: TRBV28; d_gene: TRBD1; CDR3nt: TGTGCCAGCAGTACTACAGGGGGCTCTTCCTACGAGCAGTACTTC; CDR3aa: CASSTTGGSSYEQYF
abundance: NA; j_gene: TRBJ2-2; v_gene: TRBV5-1; d_gene: NA; CDR3nt: TGCGCCAGCAGCTACATGGCGCGGGAGAACACCGGGGAGCTGTTTTTT; CDR3aa: CASSYMARENTGELFF
abundance: NA; j_gene: TRBJ1-2; v_gene: TRBV28; d_gene: NA; CDR3nt: TGTGCCAGCAGTTTCGCCAAGCTAGGCTACACCTTC; CDR3aa: CASSFAKLGYTF
abundance: NA; j_gene: TRBJ2-1; v_gene: TRBV10-1; d_gene: TRBD2; CDR3nt: TGCGCCACCGGAGCGGGAGGAATCAATGAGCAGTTCTTC; CDR3aa: CATGAGGINEQFF
abundance: NA; j_gene: TRBJ2-7; v_gene: TRBV4-2; d_gene: TRBD2; CDR3nt: TGTGCCAGCAGCCCGGCTAGCGGGAGAGACCACGAGCAGTACTTC; CDR3aa: CASSPASGRDHEQYF
abundance: NA; j_gene: TRBJ1-2; v_gene: TRBV6-5; d_gene: NA; CDR3nt: TGTGCCAGCAGCAACGGGGGGCGGTCGTCCTATGGCTACACCTTC; CDR3aa: CASSNGGRSSYGYTF
abundance: NA; j_gene: TRBJ2-7; v_gene: TRBV30; d_gene: NA; CDR3nt: TGTGCCTGGAGTGTGAGTAGGACTAACCCTGCCTACGAGCAGTACTTC; CDR3aa: CAWSVSRTNPAYEQYF